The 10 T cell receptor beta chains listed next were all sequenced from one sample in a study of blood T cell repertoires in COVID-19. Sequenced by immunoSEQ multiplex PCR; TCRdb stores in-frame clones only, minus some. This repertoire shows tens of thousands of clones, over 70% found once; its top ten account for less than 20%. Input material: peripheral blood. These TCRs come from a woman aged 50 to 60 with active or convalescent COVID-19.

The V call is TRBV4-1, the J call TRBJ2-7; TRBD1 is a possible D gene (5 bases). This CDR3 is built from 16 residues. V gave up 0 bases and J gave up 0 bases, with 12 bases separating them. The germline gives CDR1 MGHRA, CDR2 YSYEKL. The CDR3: CASSQDAAGNSYEQYF. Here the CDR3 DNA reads TGCGCCAGCAGCCAAGATGCGGCAGGGAACTCCTACGAGCAGTACTTC.

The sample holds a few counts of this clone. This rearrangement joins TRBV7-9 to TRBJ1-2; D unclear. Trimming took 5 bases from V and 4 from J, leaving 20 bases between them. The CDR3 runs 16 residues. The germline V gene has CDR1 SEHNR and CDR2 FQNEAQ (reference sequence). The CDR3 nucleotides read TGTGCCAGCAGCCCGAACGAGGGTATAAATCGCTATGGCTACACCTTC. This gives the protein CASSPNEGINRYGYTF.

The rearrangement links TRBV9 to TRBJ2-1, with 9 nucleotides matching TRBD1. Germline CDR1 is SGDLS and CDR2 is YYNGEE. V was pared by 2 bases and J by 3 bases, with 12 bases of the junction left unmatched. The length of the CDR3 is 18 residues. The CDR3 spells CASSVRLTQGAGYNEQFF. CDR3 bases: TGTGCCAGCAGCGTCCGATTAACACAGGGGGCTGGCTACAATGAGCAGTTCTTC.

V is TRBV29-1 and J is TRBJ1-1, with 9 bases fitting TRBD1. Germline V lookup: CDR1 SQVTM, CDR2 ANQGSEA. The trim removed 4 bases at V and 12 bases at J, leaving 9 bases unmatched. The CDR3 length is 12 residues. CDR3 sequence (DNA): TGCAGCGTTGGGACCCTGGACAGGGGAACTTTCTTT. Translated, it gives CSVGTLDRGTFF.

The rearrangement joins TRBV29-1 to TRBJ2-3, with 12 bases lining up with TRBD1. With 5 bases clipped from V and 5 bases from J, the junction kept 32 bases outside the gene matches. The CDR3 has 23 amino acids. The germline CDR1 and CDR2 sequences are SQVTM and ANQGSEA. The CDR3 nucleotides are TGCAGCGTTTCTTATCCGGGACAGGGGGCTTGGTCTAGCGGGAGCCGTTGGATAGATACGCAGTATTTT. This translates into CSVSYPGQGAWSSGSRWIDTQYF.

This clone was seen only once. CDR3 DNA: TGTGCCACCAGTGATTTTTCCAGCGGGAGTACTGTTACCGGGGAGCTGTTTTTT. Its translation: CATSDFSSGSTVTGELFF. This chain uses TRBV24-1 with TRBJ2-2, with TRBD2 matching over 8 bases. The V gene's germline CDR1 is KGHDR and CDR2 SFDVKD. This CDR3 has 18 amino acids. With 1 base clipped from V and 5 bases from J, the junction kept 11 bases outside the gene matches.

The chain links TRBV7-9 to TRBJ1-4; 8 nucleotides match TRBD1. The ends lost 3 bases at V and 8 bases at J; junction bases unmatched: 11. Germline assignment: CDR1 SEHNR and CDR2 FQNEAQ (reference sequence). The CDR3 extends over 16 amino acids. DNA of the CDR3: TGTGCCAGCAGCTTCGGGACAGGCTTCAGGGAGGAAAAACTGTTTTTT. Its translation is CASSFGTGFREEKLFF.

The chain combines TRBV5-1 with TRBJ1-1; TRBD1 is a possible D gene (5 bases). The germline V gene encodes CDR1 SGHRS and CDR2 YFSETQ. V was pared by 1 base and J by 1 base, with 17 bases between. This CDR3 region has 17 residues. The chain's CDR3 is CASSLQGTAAPNTEAFF. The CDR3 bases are TGCGCCAGCAGCTTGCAGGGTACGGCAGCCCCGAACACTGAAGCTTTCTTT.

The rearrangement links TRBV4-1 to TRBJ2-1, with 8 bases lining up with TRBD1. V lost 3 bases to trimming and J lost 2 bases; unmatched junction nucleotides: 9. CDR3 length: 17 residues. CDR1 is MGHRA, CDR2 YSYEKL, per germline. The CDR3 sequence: CASSQYPGTGAYNEQFF. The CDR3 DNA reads TGCGCCAGCAGCCAGTACCCCGGGACAGGTGCCTACAATGAGCAGTTCTTC.

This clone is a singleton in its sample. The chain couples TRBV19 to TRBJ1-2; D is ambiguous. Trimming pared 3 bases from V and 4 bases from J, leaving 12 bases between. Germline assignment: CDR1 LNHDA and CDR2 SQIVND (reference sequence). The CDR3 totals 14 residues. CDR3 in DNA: TGTGCCAGTAGTATCCCGGCCTCGGGCTATGGCTACACCTTC. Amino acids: CASSIPASGYGYTF.